The clone carrying this T cell receptor (beta chain) was seen repeatedly, ten times or more. Arm-PCR of CDR3 regions with iRepertoire HTBI primers generated TCR beta libraries. Per the original methods: Throughout the samples, researchers identified some 62 TRBV and approximately 13 TRBJ segments. TCRdb re-called the multiplex PCR reads with MiXCR, one entry per CDR3 protein. These V and J calls are TCRdb output, not the study's own analysis. The sample comprises about 430,000 distinct CDR3 sequences, approximately 15% of which are singletons, and under 9% rests with the top ten. This specimen comes from a study of regulatory T cells in long-lasting Graves disease. Looking at the study overall: Patients newly diagnosed with Graves' had been on antithyroid drugs for under 3 months.

Time point described: newly diagnosed GD, antithyroid drugs for less than 3 months. Making the TCR library involved RNA that had been extracted from PBMCs. These same data were also listed under a study on T cells in Graves' hyperthyroidism and ophthalmopathy. That work adds: The majority of expanded thyroid clonotypes above 0.001 also appeared in blood.

This clonotype originated in a middle-aged woman with Graves disease. Here the sequenced sample was peripheral blood mononuclear cells (PBMCs), taken at new diagnosis, from a patient treated with antithyroid drugs.

Written as DNA, the CDR3 is TGCAGTGCTACCCATGGGACCGAGGGAGAGACCCAGTACTTC. Translated: CSATHGTEGETQYF. The chain links TRBV20-1 to TRBJ2-5; TRBD1 or TRBD2 may be the D gene (5 bases each). Deletions cut 4 bases from V and 4 bases from J, with 16 bases between. Germline CDR1 reads DFQATT; CDR2 reads SNEGSKA (reference sequence). The CDR3 runs to 14 residues.